This TCR beta chain originates from a study of T cell clones after liver transplantation (dated by TCRdb to about 2019). Regarding the research as a whole: Samples were obtained from ITN030ST, a randomized trial in which withdrawal of immunosuppression was attempted within 2 years of liver transplantation. The subjects received no induction therapy and were kept on standard immunosuppression until randomization at 12-24 months post-transplant. As an antigen-independent comparator for donor-reactive sequences, third party-reactive TCRbeta sequences were also identified from pre-transplant MLRs. The study cohort included 8 liver transplant recipients, of whom 3 were classified as tolerant and 5 as non-tolerant. Blood samples were collected pre-transplant, then pre-randomization ahead of withdrawal, and finally post-randomization once withdrawal had either been completed or failed. Three of the eight recipients were HCV-positive; the others were transplanted for non-autoimmune, non-viral indications. Tolerance meant complete immunosuppression withdrawal for at least one year without liver enzymes rising beyond twice the upper limit of normal. After a pre-transplant mixed lymphocyte reaction, TCRbeta sequencing was used to pinpoint donor-reactive T cell clones, which were subsequently tracked in post-transplant blood. Results and caveats for the whole study, not just this receptor: In a couple of subjects, low numbers of available donor cells limited the measurable donor-reactive repertoire. After accounting for repertoire turnover, donor-reactive detection was significantly reduced in 7 of 8 subjects for CD4 and 8 of 8 for CD8. Since no allograft tissue specimens were available, donor-reactive T cells may have migrated into the graft instead of being deleted. Donor-reactive sequences decreased more than third party-reactive sequences, which suggests partial antigen-specific deletion that was not related to withdrawal success. The conclusions were preliminary, being limited by small, heterogeneous patient numbers and by non-standardized post-transplant time points. A significant post-transplant decrease in circulating donor-reactive CD4 TCRbeta sequences was observed in 5 of 8 subjects, irrespective of tolerance or HCV status.

Comments on this clone: Its antigen is not yet known. Base qualities are missing; no much larger clone stands one base away.

High-throughput TCRbeta CDR3 sequencing of frozen genomic DNA was performed by immunoSEQ, including PCR amplification, mapping, bias correction and internal controls. The authors' analysis ran thus. Only productive rearrangements were retained, with each unique TCRbeta sequence defined by its CDR3 nucleotide sequence together with its V and J gene. A sequence counted as donor-reactive only if the sequence showed at least 5-fold expansion in CFSE-low cells compared with unstimulated pre-transplant cells and had a frequency of at least 0.01%. Minimum frequency thresholds were set for each subject on the basis of the unstimulated sample with the lowest template count, so that a detection power of at least 90% was ensured. Jensen-Shannon divergence between the top 1000 TCRbeta sequences after and before transplant was used to measure repertoire turnover. Changes in detection of donor-reactive sequences were tested with two-sided Fisher's exact tests. TCRdb took this table from immuneACCESS and kept in-frame rearrangements with V and J called. Such tables lack part of the clones; where checked against another copy, unresolved V genes explain under half of the gap, and the rest is unexplained. V, J and clone size reflect that table, while D and trimming were determined from the DNA. Counted in this sample were about 15,000 clones; 80% to 95% of them appeared once. The top ten clonotypes cover nearly 50% of the sample.

Explained via the paper, the time point label denotes: pre-transplant. Unstimulated PBMCs, after thawing, were stained for CD3, CD4 and CD8 and then FACS-sorted into CD3+CD4+ and CD3+CD8+ populations. Randomization to immunosuppression withdrawal applied to every one of the 8 studied subjects. The Qiagen DNeasy Blood and Tissue Kit was used for genomic DNA isolation. Its CDR3 holds 14 amino acids, cysteine through phenylalanine. CDR3 DNA only is kept here, 42 bases in frame from base 1. Trimming at the junction amounts to 0 bases on V and 0 bases on J, and the germline ends lie 7 bases apart. The receptor was isolated from a human donor who received a liver transplant. Source: CD8+ T cells from blood, taken before liver transplant. The rearrangement combines TRBV5-3 with TRBJ2-7; TRBD1 is possibly the D segment (5 matching bases). TRBV5-3 is given ORF status, its function remaining uncertain. The DNA sequence is given as TGTGCCAGAAGCTTGGAACAGGACTCCTACGAGCAGTACTTC. It translates to CARSLEQDSYEQYF.